A single T cell receptor beta chain is shown here with its context. These data come from a study of regulatory T cells in long-lasting Graves disease. Germline lookup yields CDR1 LGHNA and CDR2 YSLEER. Trimming cost V 1 base and J 2 bases, with 14 bases left between them. CDR3 size: 16 residues. Arm-PCR of CDR3 regions and iRepertoire HTBI primers were the basis on which TCR beta libraries were built. MiXCR was run by TCRdb on the multiplex PCR reads, yielding one entry per CDR3 protein. The data hold about 460,000 distinct CDR3 sequences, with about 20% observed a single time. The sample's time point: persistent/refractory GD, antithyroid drugs over 5 years with positive TRAb. PBMC RNA was the source of the TCR library.

The sample in question was peripheral blood mononuclear cells (PBMCs), obtained when the disease was refractory, from a patient treated with antithyroid drugs. The receptor comes from a female donor with Graves disease. The chain employs TRBV4-3 and TRBJ1-2; D unclear. The CDR3 reads CASSQAGGGENYGYTF. For the CDR3, the DNA is TGCGCCAGCAGCCAAGCCGGTGGCGGCGAAAACTATGGCTACACCTTC.